This entry lists 31 T cell receptor beta chains sequenced from one sample in a study of blood T cell repertoires in COVID-19. Sequencing used immunoSEQ multiplex PCR; TCRdb keeps in-frame clones, though not all of them. The top ten clones hold around 10% of a sample with over 200,000 clones, more than 75% of them seen once. The sample consisted of peripheral blood. Receptor source: a man in his forties or fifties who had recovered from COVID-19.

The genes are TRBV4-3 and TRBJ2-7; TRBD2 is a possible D gene (6 bases). Trimming took off 0 bases at V and 4 bases at J, with 13 bases between the two ends. The CDR3 loop spans 15 amino acids. Germline lookup yields CDR1 LGHNA and CDR2 YSLEER. CDR3 amino acids: CASSQDRGNFYEQYF. The CDR3 DNA reads as TGCGCCAGCAGCCAAGATCGGGGGAATTTTTACGAGCAGTACTTC.

This clone was recorded once. This chain connects TRBV9 to TRBJ2-2; tentative D call: TRBD2 (5 bases). CDR3 size: 16 residues. From germline, CDR1 is SGDLS and CDR2 YYNGEE. The V gene lost 0 bases and the J gene lost 0 bases, with 9 bases spanning the gap. The CDR3, as DNA: TGTGCCAGCAGCGTAGTTGCGGGTGCGAACACCGGGGAGCTGTTTTTT. Residues: CASSVVAGANTGELFF.

This clone was detected only a few times. V and J are TRBV7-8 and TRBJ2-1; 9 bases are a match to TRBD2. This CDR3 region has 15 residues. Germline CDR1 reads SGHVS; CDR2 reads FQNEAQ. Trimming removed 4 bases from V and 5 bases from J; junction bases left unmatched: 6. The CDR3 loop is CASSSTRLADNEQFF. Written as DNA, the CDR3 is TGTGCCAGCAGCTCCACCCGACTAGCGGACAATGAGCAGTTCTTC.

Concerning this clone itself: Within the sample, other DNA sequences also encode this same CDR3. The gene calls are TRBV2 and TRBJ2-7, with 11 bases identical to TRBD1. There are 15 residues in the CDR3. V was pared by 6 bases and J by 2 bases, with 6 bases of the junction left unmatched. In germline, CDR1 is SNHLY, CDR2 FYNNEI. CDR3 DNA: TGTGCCAGCAGCGACCCGGGACAGGGGGCCTACGAGCAGTACTTC. Protein sequence: CASSDPGQGAYEQYF.

This clone was seen more than once but under ten times. V is TRBV6-5 and J is TRBJ1-4; 7 bases are a match to TRBD1. Germline V gene sequence: CDR1 MNHEY, CDR2 SVGAGI. V lost 0 bases and J lost 4; bases outside the gene matches: 5. The CDR3 spans 16 residues. The chain's CDR3 is CASSYSRGGLNEKLFF. Written as DNA, the CDR3 is TGTGCCAGCAGTTACTCGAGAGGGGGCCTTAATGAAAAACTGTTTTTT.

The rearrangement links TRBV27 to TRBJ2-7; perhaps TRBD1 as D (6 bases). The CDR3 consists of 16 residues. V was clipped by 6 bases and J by 2 bases, with 20 bases between them. Per germline, CDR1 MNHEY and CDR2 SMNVEV (reference sequence). The CDR3 is CASRGYTGTLTYEQYF. Here the CDR3 DNA reads TGTGCCAGCAGGGGGTATACCGGGACACTCACCTACGAGCAGTACTTC.

The gene calls are TRBV30 and TRBJ2-5; D is uncertain. Looked up from germline, CDR1 is GTSNPN and CDR2 is SVGIG (reference sequence). The CDR3 is 11 residues long. With 5 bases removed from V and 5 bases from J, the gap between germline ends came to 9 bases. The CDR3 region is CAWGVRETQYF. In DNA, the CDR3 is TGTGCCTGGGGAGTTCGGGAGACCCAGTACTTC.

This chain connects TRBV5-1 to TRBJ2-7; perhaps TRBD2 as D (5 bases). The CDR3 runs to 13 residues. CDR1 is SGHRS and CDR2 is YFSETQ in the germline V gene. With 4 bases removed from V and 2 bases from J, the gap between germline ends came to 10 bases. The DNA of the CDR3 is TGCGCCAGCAGCCATCCGGGGACCTACGAGCAGTACTTC. Translating it yields CASSHPGTYEQYF.

The rearrangement joins TRBV5-1 to TRBJ1-2, with unresolved D. In germline, CDR1 is SGHRS, CDR2 YFSETQ. Between the trimmed V and J ends, which lost 0 bases and 8 bases, there was a span of 17 bases. The CDR3 totals 15 residues. CDR3 DNA: TGCGCCAGCAGCTTGGCAAAGGGAGGGTTGGAGGGCTACACCTTC. Amino acid sequence: CASSLAKGGLEGYTF.

This chain links TRBV30 with TRBJ2-2, with D hard to call. The V end lost 2 bases, the J end lost 5 bases, and 6 bases lay between the germline ends. This CDR3 is built from 12 residues. Looked up from germline, CDR1 is GTSNPN and CDR2 is SVGIG (reference sequence). The CDR3 region has the DNA TGTGCCTGGAGTACCGGGACCGGGGAGCTGTTTTTT. This sequence encodes CAWSTGTGELFF.

This clone has just a few counts. The gene calls are TRBV3-1 (or the pseudogene TRBV3-2) and TRBJ2-1; 11 nucleotides match TRBD2. V shed 2 bases, J shed 8 bases, and the junction held 8 bases outside the gene matches. The CDR3 has 16 residues. Germline CDR1 and CDR2: LGHDT and YNNKEL (reference sequence). Here the CDR3 DNA reads TGTGCCAGCAGCCAAAATGCCGGGACTAGCGGCGATGAGCAGTTCTTC. The encoded protein is CASSQNAGTSGDEQFF.

The chain combines TRBV29-1 with TRBJ1-4; 10 bases align to TRBD1. The germline V gene has CDR1 SQVTM and CDR2 ANQGSEA. This CDR3 is built from 14 residues. The junction had 5 bases not matched to a gene; V was cut back by 4 bases and J by 6 bases. The CDR3 is CSVAGGTGDEKLFF. CDR3 sequence (DNA): TGCAGCGTTGCGGGGGGGACAGGGGATGAAAAACTGTTTTTT.

Only one count was recorded for this clone. This chain uses TRBV19 with TRBJ2-3, with D possibly TRBD2 on 7 matching bases. Germline CDR1 is LNHDA and CDR2 is SQIVND (reference sequence). The CDR3 consists of 17 residues. The germline V and J ends were trimmed by 3 bases and 3 bases, with 19 bases remaining between them. The CDR3 DNA reads as TGTGCCAGTAGTATCGGAGGGGGTCTAGCGGTGACAGATACGCAGTATTTT. This codes for CASSIGGGLAVTDTQYF.

The chain recombines TRBV29-1 with TRBJ2-3; 10 nucleotides agree with TRBD2. The germline CDR1 and CDR2 sequences are SQVTM and ANQGSEA. Germline trimming cut 6 bases from V and 4 bases from J; bases unmatched to any gene: 1. The CDR3 covers 12 residues. The CDR3 loop is CSVAGGPDTQYF. The CDR3 DNA follows: TGCAGCGTAGCGGGAGGGCCAGATACGCAGTATTTT.

This clone was observed a single time. The V gene is TRBV25-1, the J gene TRBJ2-7; weak D call: TRBD2 (6 bases). Germline loops: CDR1 MGHDK, CDR2 SYGVNS. The CDR3 length is 13 residues. The ends were cut back, 5 bases at V and 0 bases at J, with 8 bases in the middle. CDR3 amino acids: CASSRGYSYEQYF. The DNA of the CDR3 is TGTGCCAGCAGTCGGGGGTACTCCTACGAGCAGTACTTC.

The chain combines TRBV18 with TRBJ2-5; D possibly corresponds to TRBD1 (5 bases). The CDR3 runs to 16 residues. From germline, CDR1 is KGHSH and CDR2 LQKENI. V gave up 2 bases and J gave up 3 bases, with 16 bases separating them. The CDR3 loop is CASSPVIFGREETQYF. CDR3 nucleotides: TGTGCCAGCTCACCAGTAATTTTCGGCAGGGAAGAGACCCAGTACTTC.

This chain joins TRBV5-1 and TRBJ1-1, with 10 bases lining up with TRBD1. The CDR3 loop spans 15 amino acids. Germline CDR1 SGHRS, CDR2 YFSETQ. The trim removed 5 bases at V and 2 bases at J, leaving 6 bases unmatched. This CDR3 reads CASRPTGGRNTEAFF. The CDR3 nucleotides are TGCGCCAGCAGACCGACAGGGGGCCGTAACACTGAAGCTTTCTTT.

The table lists this clone with a few counts. The V and J genes are TRBV10-1 and TRBJ2-1; TRBD2 matches 8 bases. CDR1 is WNHNN and CDR2 is SYGVQD in the germline V gene (reference sequence). V was clipped by 3 bases and J by 9 bases; unmatched bases: 10. This CDR3 has 15 residues. Here the CDR3 reads CASSDSGLGVGEQFF. In nucleotides, the CDR3 is TGCGCCAGCAGTGATTCGGGACTAGGCGTCGGTGAGCAGTTCTTC.

This clone occurred once. J is TRBJ1-1 and V is TRBV15; TRBD1 might be the D (6 bases). The CDR3 contains 13 residues. Germline V CDR1 and CDR2: LNHNV, YYDKDF (reference sequence). V lost 4 bases and J 8 bases, leaving 14 bases between the germline ends. The CDR3 loop reads CATSKDRGAEAFF. CDR3 DNA sequence: TGTGCCACCAGCAAAGACCGGGGGGCGGAAGCTTTCTTT.

The chain carries TRBV7-9 and TRBJ2-1; perhaps TRBD2 as D (5 bases). The germline CDR1 and CDR2 sequences are SEHNR and FQNEAQ (reference sequence). The V end was cut by 1 base, the J end by 13 bases, with 8 bases between. The CDR3 extends over 11 amino acids. CDR3 in DNA: TGTGCCAGCAGCTTAGAACCGGGACAGTTCTTC. Translated: CASSLEPGQFF.

The chain is built from TRBV12-5 and TRBJ2-3; TRBD2 aligns across 8 bases. Germline CDR1 and CDR2: LGHNT and FRNRAP. The CDR3 loop spans 16 amino acids. The trim removed 4 bases at V and 3 bases at J, leaving 9 bases unmatched. The CDR3 loop reads CASGSQRESGTDTQYF. CDR3 nucleotide sequence: TGTGCTAGTGGTTCCCAGCGGGAGTCAGGAACAGATACGCAGTATTTT. Looking up the rest from reference TRBV12-5 and TRBJ2-3 gives the full variable domain: DARVTQTPRHKVTEMGQEVTMRCQPILGHNTVFWYRQTMMQGLELLAYFRNRAPLDDSGMPKDRFSAEMPDATLATLKIQPSEPRDSAVYFCASGSQRESGTDTQYFGPGTRLTVL.

This chain links TRBV6-2 or TRBV6-3 with TRBJ2-7; D may be TRBD2 (5 bases). The germline CDR1 and CDR2 sequences are MNHEY and SVGEGT. The ends were cut back, 6 bases at V and 2 bases at J, with 20 bases in the middle. CDR3 length equals 16 residues. CDR3: CASSPGLAAIPYEQYF. The CDR3 DNA reads as TGTGCCAGCAGCCCAGGACTGGCAGCAATACCCTACGAGCAGTACTTC.

This sequence joins TRBV6-6 and TRBJ1-1, with D maybe TRBD1 (5 bases). Germline-derived CDR1 and CDR2 are MNHNY and SVGAGI (reference sequence). The CDR3 is made up of 17 amino acids. The V end lost 5 bases, the J end lost 1 base, and 20 bases lay between the germline ends. The CDR3 DNA reads TGTGCCAGCAGTCTCGGGGCGGGGCGCGGCGGGAACACTGAAGCTTTCTTT. Translation gives CASSLGAGRGGNTEAFF.

The rearrangement joins TRBV5-4 to TRBJ1-5; D is ambiguous. Trimming pared 0 bases from V and 7 bases from J, leaving 14 bases between. Per the germline V gene, CDR1 is SGHNT and CDR2 is YYREEE (reference sequence). This CDR3 is 15 amino acids long. The CDR3: CASSLGSGRDQPQHF. In DNA form, the CDR3 reads TGTGCCAGCAGCTTGGGGAGCGGGCGCGACCAGCCCCAGCATTTT.

The chain employs TRBV5-8 and TRBJ1-1; D gene ambiguous. Germline V gives CDR1 SGHTS, CDR2 YDEGEE. The CDR3 is 15 amino acids. Between the trimmed V and J ends, which lost 0 bases and 0 bases, there was a span of 9 bases. The CDR3 region is CASSLGALMNTEAFF. CDR3 nucleotides: TGTGCCAGCAGCTTGGGAGCACTCATGAACACTGAAGCTTTCTTT. The whole variable domain, remainder taken from reference TRBV5-8 and TRBJ1-1, is EAGVTQSPTHLIKTRGQQATLRCSPISGHTSVYWYQQALGLGLQFLLWYDEGEERNRGNFPPRFSGRQFPNYSSELNVNALELEDSALYLCASSLGALMNTEAFFGQGTRLTVV.

The rearrangement joins TRBV6-1 to TRBJ1-4; D remains unclear. V dropped 2 bases and J dropped 1 base, with 20 bases sitting between them. This CDR3 is built from 19 residues. Germline V lookup: CDR1 MNHNS, CDR2 SASEGT. CDR3 nucleotides: TGTGCCAGCAGTGAACGGCTTCAAATGGTCGGGAGAACTAATGAAAAACTGTTTTTT. Translation gives CASSERLQMVGRTNEKLFF.

The gene calls are TRBV5-1 and TRBJ2-1; D gene uncertain. V was clipped by 4 bases and J by 8 bases, with 13 bases between them. CDR3 length equals 13 residues. Germline lookup yields CDR1 SGHRS and CDR2 YFSETQ. The CDR3 nucleotides read TGCGCCAGCAGCAATCTCGCGAGCGATGAGCAGTTCTTC. This gives the protein CASSNLASDEQFF.

This sequence joins TRBV15 and TRBJ1-5; TRBD1 aligns across 8 bases. The CDR3 has 14 residues. Germline loops: CDR1 LNHNV, CDR2 YYDKDF (reference sequence). J gave up 5 bases and V 5 bases, and 5 bases lay outside the gene matches. CDR3 protein: CATSGTGAYQPQHF. In DNA, the CDR3 is TGTGCCACCAGCGGGACAGGTGCCTATCAGCCCCAGCATTTT. Looking up the rest from reference TRBV15 and TRBJ1-5 gives the full variable domain: DAMVIQNPRYQVTQFGKPVTLSCSQTLNHNVMYWYQQKSSQAPKLLFHYYDKDFNNEADTPDNFQSRRPNTSFCFLDIRSPGLGDTAMYLCATSGTGAYQPQHFGDGTRLSIL.

The chain has TRBV13 and TRBJ1-6; TRBD1 matches at 8 bases. The CDR3 consists of 18 residues. Germline V gives CDR1 PRHDT, CDR2 FYEKMQ (reference sequence). The J segment lost 9 bases and the V segment lost 3 bases, leaving 16 bases of the junction unmatched. The chain's CDR3 is CASSLVTGQGLVVSPLHF. CDR3 coding DNA: TGTGCCAGCAGCTTGGTCACAGGACAGGGCTTGGTGGTTTCACCCCTCCACTTT.

The chain has TRBV9 and TRBJ1-3; TRBD1 matches 7 bases. Looked up from germline, CDR1 is SGDLS and CDR2 is YYNGEE. This CDR3 has 16 residues. The J segment lost 6 bases and the V segment lost 0 bases, leaving 9 bases of the junction unmatched. DNA for the CDR3: TGTGCCAGCAGCGTAGCCCCAGGGGGTCTCGAAAACACCATATATTTT. Its translation: CASSVAPGGLENTIYF.

The V and J genes are TRBV6-2 or TRBV6-3 and TRBJ2-7; D is perhaps TRBD2 (6 bases). The germline CDR1 and CDR2 sequences are MNHEY and SVGEGT. The CDR3 covers 14 residues. V was trimmed by 6 bases and J by 2 bases, leaving 14 bases between them. The CDR3 region has the DNA TGTGCCAGCAGCCCGAGGGGAGGACCCTACGAGCAGTACTTC. Protein: CASSPRGGPYEQYF.